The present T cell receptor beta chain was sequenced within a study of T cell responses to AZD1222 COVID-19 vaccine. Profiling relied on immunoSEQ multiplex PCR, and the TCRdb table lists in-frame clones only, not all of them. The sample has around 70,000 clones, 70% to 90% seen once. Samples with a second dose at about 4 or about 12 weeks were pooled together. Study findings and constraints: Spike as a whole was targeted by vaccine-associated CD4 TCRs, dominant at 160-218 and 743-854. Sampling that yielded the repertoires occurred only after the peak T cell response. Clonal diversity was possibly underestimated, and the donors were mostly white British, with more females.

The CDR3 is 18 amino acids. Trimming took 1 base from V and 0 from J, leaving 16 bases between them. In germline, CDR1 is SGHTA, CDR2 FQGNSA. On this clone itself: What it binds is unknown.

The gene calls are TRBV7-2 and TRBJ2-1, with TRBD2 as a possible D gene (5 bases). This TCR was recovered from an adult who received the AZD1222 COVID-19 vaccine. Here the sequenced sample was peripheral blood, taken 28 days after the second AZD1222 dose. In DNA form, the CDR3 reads TGTGCCAGCAGCTTAGTCGGACTCAAGGGTTTCTCCTACAATGAGCAGTTCTTC. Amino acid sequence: CASSLVGLKGFSYNEQFF.